This is a list of T cell receptor beta chains from one sample in a study of OX40 agonist ivuxolimab in advanced cancers. The assay was immunoSEQ multiplex PCR, and TCRdb's table has in-frame clones only and misses some. The table has more than 35,000 clones, approximately 86% seen once. The sequencing used CD4+ or CD8+ T cells sorted from blood, collected in a trial of the OX40 agonist ivuxolimab. Every receptor here comes from an adult with an advanced solid tumor such as melanoma, head and neck, liver or kidney cancer. Both conserved end residues are part of each CDR3. The order of the fields is J gene, clone size, V gene, D gene, CDR3 protein, CDR3 DNA. The D gene is left open where the match is weak. Clone size, where shown, is once, few, many, or a class for clones that have expanded.

j_call: TRBJ1-2; clone_size: .; v_call: TRBV13; d_call: TRBD1; cdr3_aa: CASSLRTGGVYGYTF; cdr3_nt: TGTGCCAGCAGCCTCCGGACAGGGGGCGTCTATGGCTACACCTTC
j_call: TRBJ2-3; clone_size: .; v_call: TRBV7-3; d_call: TRBD2; cdr3_aa: CASSPRRRGITTDTQYF; cdr3_nt: TGTGCCAGCAGCCCGAGGCGGCGGGGGATCACCACAGATACGCAGTATTTT
j_call: TRBJ1-1; clone_size: few; v_call: TRBV29-1; d_call: TRBD1; cdr3_aa: CSVPGQGSTEAFF; cdr3_nt: TGCAGCGTACCTGGACAGGGTAGTACTGAAGCTTTCTTT
j_call: TRBJ1-5; clone_size: .; v_call: TRBV7-8; d_call: .; cdr3_aa: CASSLGAPGVGQPQHF; cdr3_nt: TGTGCCAGCAGCTTAGGAGCTCCAGGGGTAGGTCAGCCCCAGCATTTT
j_call: TRBJ2-7; clone_size: .; v_call: TRBV4-1; d_call: .; cdr3_aa: CASSPRPGHKYEQYF; cdr3_nt: TGCGCCAGCAGCCCTAGACCGGGACACAAATACGAGCAGTACTTC
j_call: TRBJ2-2; clone_size: .; v_call: TRBV21-1; d_call: .; cdr3_aa: CASPRGLAGVGTGELFF; cdr3_nt: TGTGCCAGCCCCAGGGGACTAGCGGGAGTAGGGACCGGGGAGCTGTTTTTT
j_call: TRBJ1-3; clone_size: .; v_call: TRBV13; d_call: .; cdr3_aa: CASSGPGAGNTIYF; cdr3_nt: TGTGCCAGCAGCGGACCGGGGGCTGGAAACACCATATATTTT
j_call: TRBJ2-1; clone_size: .; v_call: TRBV27; d_call: TRBD2; cdr3_aa: CASRTLGGRAAYNEQFF; cdr3_nt: TGTGCCAGCAGGACCTTAGGCGGGAGGGCTGCCTACAATGAGCAGTTCTTC
j_call: TRBJ2-1; clone_size: .; v_call: TRBV25-1; d_call: .; cdr3_aa: CASSDVSYNEQFF; cdr3_nt: TGTGCCAGCAGTGATGTGTCCTACAATGAGCAGTTCTTC
j_call: TRBJ2-1; clone_size: .; v_call: TRBV6-1; d_call: TRBD2; cdr3_aa: CASTPGREQFF; cdr3_nt: TGTGCCAGCACTCCCGGGAGGGAGCAGTTCTTC
j_call: TRBJ1-1; clone_size: .; v_call: TRBV15; d_call: TRBD1; cdr3_aa: CATSSTGDNTEAFF; cdr3_nt: TGTGCCACCAGTTCTACAGGGGATAACACTGAAGCTTTCTTT
j_call: TRBJ1-1; clone_size: .; v_call: TRBV30; d_call: .; cdr3_aa: CASWGERDTEAFF; cdr3_nt: TGTGCCTCATGGGGGGAAAGGGACACTGAAGCTTTCTTT
j_call: TRBJ2-1; clone_size: .; v_call: TRBV29-1; d_call: .; cdr3_aa: CSVEGGDSNEQFF; cdr3_nt: TGCAGCGTTGAAGGTGGAGATTCCAATGAGCAGTTCTTC
j_call: TRBJ2-6; clone_size: .; v_call: TRBV27; d_call: .; cdr3_aa: CASRGAAGANVLTF; cdr3_nt: TGTGCCAGCAGGGGGGCTGCCGGGGCCAACGTCCTGACTTTC
j_call: TRBJ2-1; clone_size: .; v_call: TRBV7-3; d_call: .; cdr3_aa: CASSLLATSYNEQFF; cdr3_nt: TGTGCCAGCAGCTTACTGGCCACCTCCTACAATGAGCAGTTCTTC
j_call: TRBJ1-5; clone_size: .; v_call: TRBV13; d_call: .; cdr3_aa: CASSLGLRRNQPQHF; cdr3_nt: TGTGCCAGCAGCTTAGGTTTGAGGCGCAATCAGCCCCAGCATTTT
j_call: TRBJ2-7; clone_size: .; v_call: TRBV27; d_call: .; cdr3_aa: CASSLGPQGVYEQYF; cdr3_nt: TGTGCCAGCAGTTTAGGCCCCCAGGGTGTCTACGAGCAGTACTTC
j_call: TRBJ1-3; clone_size: .; v_call: TRBV4-3; d_call: .; cdr3_aa: CASSQGTQAGNTIYF; cdr3_nt: TGCGCCAGCAGCCAAGGGACCCAGGCTGGAAACACCATATATTTT
j_call: TRBJ2-7; clone_size: .; v_call: TRBV6-5; d_call: .; cdr3_aa: CASRTLGTSYYEQYF; cdr3_nt: TGTGCCAGCAGAACACTCGGGACTTCCTACTACGAGCAGTACTTC
j_call: TRBJ1-5; clone_size: .; v_call: TRBV27; d_call: .; cdr3_aa: CASGFNQPQHF; cdr3_nt: TGTGCCAGCGGATTCAATCAGCCCCAGCATTTT
j_call: TRBJ2-2; clone_size: .; v_call: TRBV4-2; d_call: .; cdr3_aa: CASSQEQGSGELFF; cdr3_nt: TGTGCCAGCAGCCAAGAGCAGGGCTCCGGGGAGCTGTTTTTT
j_call: TRBJ2-7; clone_size: .; v_call: TRBV5-1; d_call: TRBD1; cdr3_aa: CASSLAWDRHEQYF; cdr3_nt: TGCGCCAGCAGCTTGGCCTGGGACAGACACGAGCAGTACTTC
j_call: TRBJ1-6; clone_size: .; v_call: TRBV7-9; d_call: .; cdr3_aa: CASSSADLGAGSPLHF; cdr3_nt: TGTGCCAGCAGCTCCGCCGATTTGGGGGCGGGCTCACCCCTCCACTTT
j_call: TRBJ2-1; clone_size: .; v_call: TRBV4-3; d_call: TRBD2; cdr3_aa: CASSQDRVGSGGNNEQFF; cdr3_nt: TGCGCCAGCAGCCAAGATCGTGTCGGTAGCGGGGGAAACAATGAGCAGTTCTTC
j_call: TRBJ1-2; clone_size: .; v_call: TRBV6-1; d_call: TRBD1; cdr3_aa: CASRDPRGHYGYTF; cdr3_nt: TGTGCCAGCAGGGACCCCAGGGGGCACTATGGCTACACCTTC
j_call: TRBJ1-3; clone_size: .; v_call: TRBV28; d_call: .; cdr3_aa: CASSLYGFSGNTIYF; cdr3_nt: TGTGCCAGCAGTTTATACGGATTCTCTGGAAACACCATATATTTT
j_call: TRBJ1-1; clone_size: .; v_call: TRBV30; d_call: .; cdr3_aa: CAWSVNRAEAFF; cdr3_nt: TGTGCCTGGAGTGTAAATCGGGCTGAAGCTTTCTTT
j_call: TRBJ1-4; clone_size: once; v_call: TRBV7-9; d_call: TRBD1; cdr3_aa: CASSPGTENEKLFF; cdr3_nt: TGTGCCAGCAGCCCCGGGACAGAGAATGAAAAACTGTTTTTT
j_call: TRBJ2-4; clone_size: .; v_call: TRBV4-3; d_call: .; cdr3_aa: CASSQDHQGGKNIQYF; cdr3_nt: TGCGCCAGCAGCCAAGACCATCAAGGGGGAAAAAACATTCAGTACTTC
j_call: TRBJ2-7; clone_size: .; v_call: TRBV6-8; d_call: .; cdr3_aa: CASREWYEQYF; cdr3_nt: TGTGCCAGCAGGGAGTGGTACGAGCAGTACTTC
j_call: TRBJ2-5; clone_size: once; v_call: TRBV10-3; d_call: TRBD2; cdr3_aa: CAISRRVAGGPGETQYF; cdr3_nt: TGTGCCATCAGCCGAAGGGTAGCGGGAGGGCCCGGTGAGACCCAGTACTTC
j_call: TRBJ2-7; clone_size: .; v_call: TRBV7-9; d_call: TRBD2; cdr3_aa: CASSPLAGSFYEQYF; cdr3_nt: TGTGCCAGCAGCCCACTAGCGGGATCCTTTTACGAGCAGTACTTC
j_call: TRBJ1-6; clone_size: .; v_call: TRBV25-1; d_call: .; cdr3_aa: CASSVSRSGSPLHF; cdr3_nt: TGTGCCAGCAGTGTATCCCGTTCGGGTTCACCCCTCCACTTT
j_call: TRBJ2-2; clone_size: .; v_call: TRBV7-9; d_call: .; cdr3_aa: CASRLKDSYTGELFF; cdr3_nt: TGTGCCAGCAGGCTCAAGGACAGTTACACCGGGGAGCTGTTTTTT
j_call: TRBJ2-7; clone_size: .; v_call: TRBV6-1; d_call: .; cdr3_aa: CASTEMDNSYEQYF; cdr3_nt: TGTGCCAGCACCGAGATGGACAACTCCTACGAGCAGTACTTC
j_call: TRBJ2-4; clone_size: .; v_call: TRBV7-2; d_call: .; cdr3_aa: CASSLAKQNIQYF; cdr3_nt: TGTGCCAGCAGCTTAGCAAAACAAAACATTCAGTACTTC
j_call: TRBJ2-7; clone_size: .; v_call: TRBV5-1; d_call: TRBD1; cdr3_aa: CASSLGGIVRQGAYEQYF; cdr3_nt: TGCGCCAGCAGCTTGGGGGGTATTGTGAGACAGGGGGCCTACGAGCAGTACTTC
j_call: TRBJ1-3; clone_size: .; v_call: TRBV11-2; d_call: .; cdr3_aa: CASSLVEGLAGNTIYF; cdr3_nt: TGTGCCAGCAGCTTAGTGGAGGGGCTGGCTGGAAACACCATATATTTT
j_call: TRBJ1-1; clone_size: .; v_call: TRBV27; d_call: TRBD1; cdr3_aa: CASSLSAGGTEAFF; cdr3_nt: TGTGCCAGCAGTTTATCGGCAGGGGGCACTGAAGCTTTCTTT
j_call: TRBJ2-7; clone_size: .; v_call: TRBV7-2; d_call: TRBD2; cdr3_aa: CASSGSGAPEQYF; cdr3_nt: TGTGCCAGCAGTGGTAGCGGGGCCCCCGAGCAGTACTTC
j_call: TRBJ2-3; clone_size: .; v_call: TRBV4-3; d_call: .; cdr3_aa: CASSPEGTDTQYF; cdr3_nt: TGCGCCAGCAGCCCAGAGGGCACAGATACGCAGTATTTT
j_call: TRBJ2-2; clone_size: .; v_call: TRBV5-6; d_call: TRBD1; cdr3_aa: CASSPWTGVAGELFF; cdr3_nt: TGTGCCAGCAGCCCATGGACAGGGGTGGCCGGGGAGCTGTTTTTT